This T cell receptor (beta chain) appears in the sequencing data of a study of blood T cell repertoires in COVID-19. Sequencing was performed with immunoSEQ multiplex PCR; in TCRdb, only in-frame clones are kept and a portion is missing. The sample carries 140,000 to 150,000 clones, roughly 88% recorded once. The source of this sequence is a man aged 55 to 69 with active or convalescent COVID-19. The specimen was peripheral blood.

The CDR3 bases are TGTGCCAGCAGCTTAGAGAGGGTTGGTCAGCCCCAGCATTTT. Residues: CASSLERVGQPQHF. The genes are TRBV7-8 and TRBJ1-5; D is uncertain. Trimming took 1 base from V and 6 from J, leaving 10 bases between them. The germline gives CDR1 SGHVS, CDR2 FQNEAQ. CDR3 size: 14 residues.